These 12 T cell receptor beta chains were all obtained from the same sample, sequenced in a study of blood T cell repertoires in COVID-19. Assay used: immunoSEQ multiplex PCR; TCRdb lists only in-frame clones, some missing. The data hold more than 200,000 clones, with 80% observed a single time. Sequencing input: PBMCs or T cells enriched from blood (not recorded which). The receptors here all came from a woman between 40 and 50 years old with acute COVID-19.

The genes are TRBV11-2 and TRBJ2-3; a possible D gene is TRBD1 (5 bases). The CDR3 extends over 12 amino acids. Trimming pared 5 bases from V and 4 bases from J, leaving 7 bases between. The germline V gene has CDR1 SGHAT and CDR2 FQNNGV. In DNA form, the CDR3 reads TGTGCCAGCAGCAAGGGGTCAGATACGCAGTATTTT. It translates to CASSKGSDTQYF.

The table lists this clone with a few counts. The rearrangement uses TRBV5-8 and TRBJ1-1; perhaps TRBD1 as D (6 bases). The CDR3 spans 15 residues. The germline V gene encodes CDR1 SGHTS and CDR2 YDEGEE. The V gene lost 4 bases and the J gene lost 3 bases, with 16 bases spanning the gap. In DNA, the CDR3 is TGTGCCAGCAGCCTGGGAGCGGGGGCCTACACTGAAGCTTTCTTT. It codes for CASSLGAGAYTEAFF.

The genes are TRBV6-1 and TRBJ1-4; no definite D call. The CDR3 spans 18 residues. The germline V gene encodes CDR1 MNHNS and CDR2 SASEGT. V was clipped by 1 base and J by 3 bases, with 18 bases between them. CDR3: CASSEVRVISGANEKLFF. The CDR3 coding sequence is TGTGCCAGCAGTGAAGTCCGGGTCATCTCGGGAGCTAATGAAAAACTGTTTTTT.

This clone was counted only a few times. The J gene is TRBJ1-1, the V gene TRBV18, with D possibly matching TRBD1 (5 bases). V gave up 8 bases and J gave up 1 base, with 8 bases separating them. Germline V lookup: CDR1 KGHSH, CDR2 LQKENI. There are 12 residues in the CDR3. CDR3 amino acids: CASADRNTEAFF. The CDR3 nucleotides are TGTGCCAGCGCCGACAGGAACACTGAAGCTTTCTTT.

This clone showed up just a few times. This rearrangement joins TRBV18 to TRBJ1-3; D is possibly TRBD1 (5 bases). Germline-derived CDR1 and CDR2 are KGHSH and LQKENI. V gave up 3 bases and J gave up 10 bases, with 16 bases separating them. There are 14 residues in the CDR3. This CDR3 is CASSPARGSGTIYF. The DNA of the CDR3 is TGTGCCAGCTCACCCGCCCGGGGGAGTGGTACCATATATTTT.

The V call is TRBV2, the J call TRBJ2-6; D remains unclear. This CDR3 contains 15 residues. CDR1 and CDR2 from the germline V gene are SNHLY and FYNNEI. V shed 3 bases and J shed 0 bases, with 6 bases lying between them. The chain's CDR3 is CASSDEFSGANVLTF. The CDR3 coding sequence is TGTGCCAGCAGTGACGAGTTCTCTGGGGCCAACGTCCTGACTTTC.

This rearrangement joins TRBV7-6 to TRBJ2-7, with D possibly TRBD1 on 5 matching bases. This CDR3 comprises 13 residues. Trimming stripped 4 bases from V and 1 base from J, with 8 bases between. Germline V lookup: CDR1 SGHVS, CDR2 FNYEAQ. CDR3 bases: TGTGCCAGCAGCTCGCGACAGTCCTACGAGCAGTACTTC. Residues: CASSSRQSYEQYF.

This rearrangement joins TRBV9 to TRBJ1-2; TRBD1 aligns across 7 bases. Germline V gene sequence: CDR1 SGDLS, CDR2 YYNGEE. The V gene end was trimmed by 7 bases and the J gene end by 4 bases; junction bases not matched to a gene: 7. This CDR3 spans 13 amino acids. CDR3 protein: CASAGQRGYGYTF. CDR3 DNA sequence: TGTGCCAGCGCGGGACAGCGCGGCTATGGCTACACCTTC.

The count of this clone is one. The rearrangement uses TRBV27 and TRBJ2-7; D not certain. The ends were cut back, 4 bases at V and 5 bases at J, with 9 bases in the middle. Germline CDR1 MNHEY, CDR2 SMNVEV (reference sequence). CDR3 size: 12 residues. CDR3 sequence: CASSSIRDEQYF. DNA of the CDR3: TGTGCCAGCAGTTCTATTCGCGACGAGCAGTACTTC.

The chain has TRBV15 and TRBJ2-3, with a possible D match to TRBD2 (6 bases). V gave up 1 base and J gave up 4 bases, with 9 bases separating them. CDR3 length: 14 residues. Per the germline V gene, CDR1 is LNHNV and CDR2 is YYDKDF (reference sequence). The CDR3 protein is CATSRAGEADTQYF. For the CDR3, the DNA is TGTGCCACCAGCAGAGCGGGAGAGGCAGATACGCAGTATTTT.

The V and J genes are TRBV5-1 and TRBJ1-4; a possible D gene is TRBD1 (5 bases). V was pared by 5 bases and J by 5 bases, with 13 bases between. The V gene's germline CDR1 is SGHRS and CDR2 YFSETQ. CDR3 size: 14 residues. CDR3: CASRFGGTNEKLFF. Here the CDR3 DNA reads TGCGCCAGCAGATTCGGGGGAACAAATGAAAAACTGTTTTTT.

The V call is TRBV2, the J call TRBJ2-3; possible D gene TRBD2, 6 bases. V lost 2 bases and J 0 bases, leaving 9 bases between the germline ends. CDR3 size: 15 residues. Per germline, CDR1 SNHLY and CDR2 FYNNEI. DNA for the CDR3: TGTGCCAGCAGTGAAAACGGGGGAAGCACAGATACGCAGTATTTT. Its protein is CASSENGGSTDTQYF.